The sequence of this TCR beta chain was determined in a study of blood T cell repertoires in COVID-19. Patients from Seattle were sampled longitudinally, starting during active infection. The CDR3 is made up of 15 amino acids. The V and J ends lost 4 bases and 6 bases, in that order; junction bases with no gene match: 5. From germline, CDR1 is LGHDT and CDR2 YNNKEL (reference sequence). Using immunoSEQ multiplex PCR, the repertoire was profiled, and TCRdb retains in-frame clones only, with some absent. The table includes about 300,000 clones, approximately 93% detected once. Sequences were obtained from peripheral blood. The J gene is TRBJ2-1, the V gene TRBV3-1 (or the pseudogene TRBV3-2); 11 nucleotides line up with TRBD2. The receptor was derived from a woman aged 25-40 years with COVID-19, enrolled during active disease. The CDR3 loop reads CASSLRLAGTNEQFF. The DNA of the CDR3 is TGTGCCAGCAGCCTCAGACTAGCGGGGACCAATGAGCAGTTCTTC.